Following are 30 T cell receptor beta chains from one sample sequenced in a study of blood T cell repertoires in COVID-19. Generated by immunoSEQ multiplex PCR, the TCRdb table keeps only in-frame clones and is missing some. The repertoire holds 35,000 to 55,000 clones, roughly 84% seen once, with over 10% in the top ten. Sequenced input: peripheral blood. Receptors originate from a woman in her sixties or seventies in a cohort sampled during active COVID-19.

This rearrangement joins TRBV7-2 to TRBJ2-7; 7 bases are a match to TRBD2. The CDR3 length is 15 residues. Germline V gene lookup returns CDR1 SGHTA and CDR2 FQGNSA. The trim removed 1 base at V and 2 bases at J, leaving 5 bases unmatched. CDR3 sequence (DNA): TGTGCCAGCAGCTTAGGCTCCGGGACTACCTACGAGCAGTACTTC. Translating it yields CASSLGSGTTYEQYF.

By share of the sample, this clone is medium-sized (0.01 to 0.1%). The chain has TRBV10-2 and TRBJ2-7; D unresolved. V was pared by 5 bases and J by 3 bases, with 5 bases between. This CDR3 has 11 residues. Germline V CDR1 and CDR2: WSHSY, SAAADI. The CDR3 loop reads CASSYSYEQYF. Here the CDR3 DNA reads TGCGCCAGCAGTTACAGCTACGAGCAGTACTTC.

The chain combines TRBV9 with TRBJ2-7, with D maybe TRBD1 (6 bases). Germline V gene sequence: CDR1 SGDLS, CDR2 YYNGEE. The ends were cut back, 3 bases at V and 2 bases at J, with 15 bases in the middle. This CDR3 spans 15 amino acids. CDR3 DNA: TGTGCCAGCAGCGCCTACGGGGACATAACCTACGAGCAGTACTTC. This gives the protein CASSAYGDITYEQYF. The variable domain in full, with the rest retrieved from reference TRBV9 and TRBJ2-7, is DSGVTQTPKHLITATGQRVTLRCSPRSGDLSVYWYQQSLDQGLQFLIQYYNGEERAKGNILERFSAQQFPDLHSELNLSSLELGDSALYFCASSAYGDITYEQYFGPGTRLTVT.

The chain couples TRBV28 to TRBJ1-5; 8 bases are shared with TRBD1. Trimming at V came to 6 bases and at J to 2 bases, leaving 3 bases not matched to a gene. The germline V gene encodes CDR1 MDHEN and CDR2 SYDVKM. The CDR3 contains 14 residues. The CDR3: CASRGTGGNQPQHF. The CDR3 nucleotides are TGTGCCAGCAGGGGGACAGGCGGCAATCAGCCCCAGCATTTT.

The V gene is TRBV19, the J gene TRBJ2-3; D gene ambiguous. V lost 2 bases and J lost 3, with 6 bases in between. This CDR3 region has 13 residues. In germline, CDR1 is LNHDA, CDR2 SQIVND (reference sequence). CDR3 residues: CASSITRTDTQYF. The CDR3 region has the DNA TGTGCCAGTAGTATAACAAGAACAGATACGCAGTATTTT.

J is TRBJ1-1 and V is TRBV11-2; tentatively, D is TRBD1 (5 bases). Trimming took off 5 bases at V and 8 bases at J, with 15 bases between the two ends. This CDR3 comprises 13 residues. Germline V gene lookup returns CDR1 SGHAT and CDR2 FQNNGV. The CDR3 nucleotides read TGTGCCAGCAGCCAAAGACAGACAGCGGAAGCTTTCTTT. Translated, it gives CASSQRQTAEAFF. The entire variable domain, with the rest obtained from reference TRBV11-2 and TRBJ1-1, is as follows: EAGVAQSPRYKIIEKRQSVAFWCNPISGHATLYWYQQILGQGPKLLIQFQNNGVVDDSQLPKDRFSAERLKGVDSTLKIQPAKLEDSAVYLCASSQRQTAEAFFGQGTRLTVV.

The chain combines TRBV7-8 with TRBJ2-2; 9 nucleotides agree with TRBD1. Germline V gene sequence: CDR1 SGHVS, CDR2 FQNEAQ. The CDR3 totals 16 residues. J gave up 3 bases and V 0 bases, and 2 bases lay outside the gene matches. The CDR3 DNA reads as TGTGCCAGCAGCTTAGCCGGGACAGGGTACACCGGGGAGCTGTTTTTT. Protein product: CASSLAGTGYTGELFF.

This rearrangement joins TRBV27 to TRBJ2-3; 8 bases are shared with TRBD2. Germline-derived CDR1 and CDR2 are MNHEY and SMNVEV (reference sequence). V lost 5 bases and J lost 2; bases outside the gene matches: 9. The CDR3 is 16 amino acids. The CDR3 coding sequence is TGTGCCAGCAGTCCCCCCGCGGGAGGCCCCACAGATACGCAGTATTTT. Encoded protein: CASSPPAGGPTDTQYF.

The rearrangement links TRBV3-1 (or the pseudogene TRBV3-2) to TRBJ1-6; 7 positions agree with TRBD1. Germline-derived CDR1 and CDR2 are LGHDT and YNNKEL (reference sequence). The ends lost 0 bases at V and 9 bases at J; junction bases unmatched: 8. This CDR3 comprises 16 residues. As DNA, the CDR3 is TGTGCCAGCAGCCAAGACTCAGGCAGGGGGACTTCACCCCTCCACTTT. This encodes CASSQDSGRGTSPLHF.

This clone was detected only once. This chain connects TRBV28 to TRBJ2-7; 9 nucleotides line up with TRBD1. CDR1 and CDR2 from the germline V gene are MDHEN and SYDVKM. Trimming took 5 bases from V and 6 from J; bases not matched to a gene: 14. The CDR3 is made up of 16 amino acids. DNA for the CDR3: TGTGCCAGCAGTCCTCCGGACAGGGGCGGTTTTCTCGAGCAGTACTTC. Translation: CASSPPDRGGFLEQYF.

This chain connects TRBV30 to TRBJ2-7; weak D call: TRBD2 (6 bases). Germline lookup yields CDR1 GTSNPN and CDR2 SVGIG (reference sequence). Deletions cut 0 bases from V and 2 bases from J, with 14 bases between. The CDR3 extends over 15 amino acids. The CDR3 sequence is CAWSVLFGGPYEQYF. Here the CDR3 DNA reads TGTGCCTGGAGTGTACTTTTCGGGGGACCCTACGAGCAGTACTTC. The full variable domain, with the rest looked up from reference TRBV30 and TRBJ2-7, is SQTIHQWPATLVQPVGSPLSLECTVEGTSNPNLYWYRQAAGRGLQLLFYSVGIGQISSEVPQNLSASRPQDRQFILSSKKLLLSDSGFYLCAWSVLFGGPYEQYFGPGTRLTVT.

The chain couples TRBV18 to TRBJ1-3, with 10 bases lining up with TRBD1. Unmatched junction bases numbered 8, after V lost 3 bases and J lost 9 bases. CDR1 KGHSH and CDR2 LQKENI come from the germline V gene. This CDR3 spans 15 amino acids. The CDR3 DNA reads as TGTGCCAGCTCACCGGGGACAGGGGTTTCCGCCACCATATATTTT. Protein product: CASSPGTGVSATIYF.

This chain joins TRBV6-5 and TRBJ1-5; 9 nucleotides line up with TRBD1. There are 14 residues in the CDR3. Germline CDR1 is MNHEY and CDR2 is SVGAGI. The junction had 5 bases not matched to a gene; V was cut back by 4 bases and J by 7 bases. CDR3 sequence reads: CASSWDREGQPQHF. In DNA, the CDR3 is TGTGCCAGCAGTTGGGACAGGGAGGGGCAGCCCCAGCATTTT.

In its sample, this clone was seen once. The rearrangement joins TRBV6-5 to TRBJ1-2; no clear D. The CDR3 totals 14 residues. The V and J ends lost 6 bases and 6 bases respectively, with 17 bases between them. CDR1 is MNHEY, CDR2 SVGAGI, per germline. CDR3 amino acids: CASRLDFSKNGYTF. Here the CDR3 DNA reads TGTGCCAGCAGGTTGGACTTCAGTAAGAATGGCTACACCTTC.

This CDR3 is CASTPAGWGTDTQYF. The CDR3 coding sequence is TGTGCCAGTACCCCAGCGGGATGGGGGACAGATACGCAGTATTTT. The chain joins TRBV19 to TRBJ2-3; 7 bases line up with TRBD2. The germline gives CDR1 LNHDA, CDR2 SQIVND (reference sequence). This CDR3 comprises 15 residues. Trimming at V came to 7 bases and at J to 3 bases, leaving 10 bases not matched to a gene.

The V gene is TRBV5-1, the J gene TRBJ2-1; TRBD2 aligns across 11 bases. The germline gives CDR1 SGHRS, CDR2 YFSETQ. V gave up 4 bases and J gave up 5 bases; unmatched junction bases: 8. This CDR3 comprises 16 residues. DNA for the CDR3: TGCGCCAGCAGCCTTTTTAGCGGGAGGGTAGACAATGAGCAGTTCTTC. It translates to CASSLFSGRVDNEQFF.

The chain combines TRBV2 with TRBJ2-2; D possibly corresponds to TRBD1 (6 bases). CDR3 size: 15 residues. V was cut by 2 bases and J by 1 base, with 8 bases left in between. Germline V lookup: CDR1 SNHLY, CDR2 FYNNEI. The CDR3 DNA reads as TGTGCCAGCAGTGAAACGGGACAGAACACCGGGGAGCTGTTTTTT. It codes for CASSETGQNTGELFF. Complete variable domain (other parts from reference TRBV2 and TRBJ2-2): EPEVTQTPSHQVTQMGQEVILRCVPISNHLYFYWYRQILGQKVEFLVSFYNNEISEKSEIFDDQFSVERPDGSNFTLKIRSTKLEDSAMYFCASSETGQNTGELFFGEGSRLTVL.

This chain joins TRBV29-1 and TRBJ1-4; 7 bases agree with TRBD1. The junction had 14 bases not matched to a gene; V was cut back by 6 bases and J by 10 bases. The CDR3 extends over 14 amino acids. Looked up from germline, CDR1 is SQVTM and CDR2 is ANQGSEA. DNA of the CDR3: TGCAGCGTGGGGGACAGCCCCGGCACGGGAAAACTGTTTTTT. Its translation: CSVGDSPGTGKLFF. The variable domain in full, with the rest retrieved from reference TRBV29-1 and TRBJ1-4, is SAVISQKPSRDICQRGTSLTIQCQVDSQVTMMFWYRQQPGQSLTLIATANQGSEATYESGFVIDKFPISRPNLTFSTLTVSNMSPEDSSIYLCSVGDSPGTGKLFFGSGTQLSVL.

The V call is TRBV28, the J call TRBJ2-2; 7 positions agree with TRBD2. Germline lookup yields CDR1 MDHEN and CDR2 SYDVKM. The CDR3 covers 16 residues. Trimming took 6 bases from V and 1 from J; bases not matched to a gene: 8. The CDR3 is CASRIGLAENTGELFF. The CDR3 DNA follows: TGTGCCAGCAGGATAGGTCTAGCGGAGAACACCGGGGAGCTGTTTTTT. Drawing the rest from reference TRBV28 and TRBJ2-2, the complete variable domain is DVKVTQSSRYLVKRTGEKVFLECVQDMDHENMFWYRQDPGLGLRLIYFSYDVKMKEKGDIPEGYSVSREKKERFSLILESASTNQTSMYLCASRIGLAENTGELFFGEGSRLTVL.

J is TRBJ1-1 and V is TRBV28; D gene unclear. Germline CDR1 MDHEN, CDR2 SYDVKM. CDR3 size: 13 residues. Trimming removed 7 bases at V and 1 base at J, with 10 bases between. This CDR3 is CASTSHKNTEAFF. Written as DNA, the CDR3 is TGTGCCAGCACCTCACATAAGAACACTGAAGCTTTCTTT.

Only one count was recorded for this clone. The chain has TRBV2 and TRBJ2-2, with 7 positions matching TRBD2. CDR1 is SNHLY, CDR2 FYNNEI, per germline. This CDR3 is 15 amino acids long. V dropped 8 bases and J dropped 5; count of bases not matched to a gene: 11. In DNA form, the CDR3 reads TGTGCCAGCTACTACGGACTAGTCGGGACCGGGGAGCTGTTTTTT. It is translated as CASYYGLVGTGELFF.

This rearrangement joins TRBV10-3 to TRBJ2-3; 10 bases are shared with TRBD2. The V gene's germline CDR1 is ENHRY and CDR2 SYGVKD. This CDR3 comprises 15 residues. V dropped 7 bases and J dropped 0; count of bases not matched to a gene: 4. The CDR3 protein is CAITAGLASTDTQYF. As DNA, the CDR3 is TGTGCCATCACTGCGGGACTAGCGAGCACAGATACGCAGTATTTT.

The chain employs TRBV5-1 and TRBJ2-7; TRBD2 agrees at 10 bases. Germline V lookup: CDR1 SGHRS, CDR2 YFSETQ. The CDR3 contains 14 residues. The V and J ends lost 0 bases and 6 bases, in that order; junction bases with no gene match: 3. CDR3 in DNA: TGCGCCAGCAGCTTGGGGCTAGCGGGAGCCGAGCAGTACTTC. Amino acids: CASSLGLAGAEQYF.

The chain employs TRBV28 and TRBJ2-5, with 8 bases fitting TRBD1. Germline assignment: CDR1 MDHEN and CDR2 SYDVKM. After removal of 5 bases from V and 2 bases from J, the junction contained 7 bases not matched to a gene. This CDR3 region has 15 residues. CDR3 residues: CASSGQGSLQETQYF. CDR3 DNA: TGTGCCAGCAGTGGACAGGGATCCCTGCAAGAGACCCAGTACTTC.

This chain connects TRBV5-4 to TRBJ2-3; TRBD2 aligns across 7 bases. Trimming cost V 0 bases and J 0 bases; bases outside gene matches: 4. This CDR3 region has 16 residues. The V gene's germline CDR1 is SGHNT and CDR2 YYREEE (reference sequence). This CDR3 is CASSLGSGVSTDTQYF. The CDR3 nucleotides are TGTGCCAGCAGCTTGGGGAGCGGGGTTAGCACAGATACGCAGTATTTT.

The chain combines TRBV11-3 with TRBJ2-2, with 12 positions matching TRBD1. Germline values: CDR1 SGHNT, CDR2 YENEEA. After removal of 5 bases from V and 8 bases from J, the junction contained 3 bases not matched to a gene. The CDR3 extends over 14 amino acids. CDR3 residues: CASSPGQGAGELFF. Here the CDR3 DNA reads TGTGCCAGCAGCCCGGGACAGGGGGCAGGGGAGCTGTTTTTT. Based on the CDR3 plus reference TRBV11-3 and TRBJ2-2, the full variable domain is EAGVVQSPRYKIIEKKQPVAFWCNPISGHNTLYWYLQNLGQGPELLIRYENEEAVDDSQLPKDRFSAERLKGVDSTLKIQPAELGDSAVYLCASSPGQGAGELFFGEGSRLTVL.

J is TRBJ2-3 and V is TRBV2, with TRBD1 as a possible D gene (5 bases). V was pared by 6 bases and J by 5 bases, with 12 bases between. The germline gives CDR1 SNHLY, CDR2 FYNNEI. The CDR3 length is 13 residues. CDR3 residues: CASRQGAGDTQYF. In DNA, the CDR3 is TGTGCCAGCAGGCAAGGGGCCGGAGATACGCAGTATTTT.

V is TRBV7-2 and J is TRBJ2-7; TRBD2 is a possible D gene (7 bases). V gave up 4 bases and J gave up 0 bases, with 22 bases separating them. CDR1 is SGHTA, CDR2 FQGNSA, per germline. The CDR3 is 18 amino acids. CDR3 nucleotides: TGTGCCAGCAGCTCGGGCCCACTAGGGGGGGGAAGCTCCTACGAGCAGTACTTC. This sequence encodes CASSSGPLGGGSSYEQYF.

A remark on this clone: The junction shows a germline mismatch at one end, possibly a read error. The chain's CDR3 is CASSPFLVAGGTGELFF. DNA of the CDR3: TGTGCTAGCAGCCCCTTCTTGGTAGCGGGAGGTACCGGGGAGCTGTTTTTT. The chain combines TRBV7-7 with TRBJ2-2; TRBD2 matches at 10 bases. Germline V gives CDR1 SSHAT, CDR2 FNYEAQ (reference sequence). The CDR3 has 17 residues.

The rearrangement links TRBV5-4 to TRBJ1-5, with D possibly TRBD1 on 5 matching bases. Germline CDR1 SGHNT, CDR2 YYREEE (reference sequence). Trimming pared 7 bases from V and 0 bases from J, leaving 17 bases between. This CDR3 spans 16 amino acids. The CDR3: CASVTWTLYSNQPQHF. CDR3 nucleotide sequence: TGTGCCAGCGTGACGTGGACACTCTATAGCAATCAGCCCCAGCATTTT.